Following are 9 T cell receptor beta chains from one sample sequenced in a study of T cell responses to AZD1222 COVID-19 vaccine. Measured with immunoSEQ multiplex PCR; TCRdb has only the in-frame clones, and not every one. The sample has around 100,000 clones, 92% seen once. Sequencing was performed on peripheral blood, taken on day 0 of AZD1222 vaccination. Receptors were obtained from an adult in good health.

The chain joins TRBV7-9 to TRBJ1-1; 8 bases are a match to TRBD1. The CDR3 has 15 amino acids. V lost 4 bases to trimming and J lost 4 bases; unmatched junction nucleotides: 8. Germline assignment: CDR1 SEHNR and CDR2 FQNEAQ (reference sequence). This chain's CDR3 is CASSSRDRMGTEAFF. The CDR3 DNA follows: TGTGCCAGCAGCTCCAGGGACAGGATGGGCACTGAAGCTTTCTTT.

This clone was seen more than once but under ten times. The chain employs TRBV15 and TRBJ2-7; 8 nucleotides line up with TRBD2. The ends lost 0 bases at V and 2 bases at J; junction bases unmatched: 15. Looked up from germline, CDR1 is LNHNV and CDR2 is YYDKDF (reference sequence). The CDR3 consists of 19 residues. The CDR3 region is CATSRDLGAGVGWAYEQYF. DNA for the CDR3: TGTGCCACCAGCAGAGATCTAGGAGCGGGAGTAGGTTGGGCCTACGAGCAGTACTTC.

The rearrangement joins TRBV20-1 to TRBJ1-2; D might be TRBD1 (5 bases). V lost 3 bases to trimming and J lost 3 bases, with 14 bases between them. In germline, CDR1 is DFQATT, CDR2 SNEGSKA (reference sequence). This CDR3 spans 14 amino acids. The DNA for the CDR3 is TGCAGTGCTAGTATTGGCAGGGCGTACTATGGCTACACCTTC. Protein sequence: CSASIGRAYYGYTF.

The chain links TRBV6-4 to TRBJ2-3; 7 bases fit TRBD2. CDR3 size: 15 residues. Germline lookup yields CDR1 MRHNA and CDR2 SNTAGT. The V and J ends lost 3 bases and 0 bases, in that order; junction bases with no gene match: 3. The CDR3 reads CASSEASGSTDTQYF. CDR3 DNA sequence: TGTGCCAGCAGTGAGGCTAGCGGTAGCACAGATACGCAGTATTTT.

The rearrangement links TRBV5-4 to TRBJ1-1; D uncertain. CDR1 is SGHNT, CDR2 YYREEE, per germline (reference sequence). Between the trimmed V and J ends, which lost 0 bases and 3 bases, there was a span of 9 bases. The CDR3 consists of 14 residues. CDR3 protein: CASSLAGQHTEAFF. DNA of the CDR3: TGTGCCAGCAGCTTGGCGGGTCAACACACTGAAGCTTTCTTT.

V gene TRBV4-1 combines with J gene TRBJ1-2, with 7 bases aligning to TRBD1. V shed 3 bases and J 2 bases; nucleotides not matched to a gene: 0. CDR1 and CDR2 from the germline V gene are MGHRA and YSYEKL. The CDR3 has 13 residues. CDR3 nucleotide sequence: TGCGCCAGCAGCCAGGGACAGAACTATGGCTACACCTTC. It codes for CASSQGQNYGYTF.

The CDR3: CASSRTAGAFSNQPQHF. CDR3 DNA: TGTGCCAGTAGTAGGACTGCCGGGGCCTTTAGCAATCAGCCCCAGCATTTT. The chain recombines TRBV19 with TRBJ1-5, with TRBD1 as a possible D gene (5 bases). The germline V gene has CDR1 LNHDA and CDR2 SQIVND (reference sequence). This CDR3 comprises 17 residues. Deletions cut 4 bases from V and 0 bases from J, with 16 bases between.

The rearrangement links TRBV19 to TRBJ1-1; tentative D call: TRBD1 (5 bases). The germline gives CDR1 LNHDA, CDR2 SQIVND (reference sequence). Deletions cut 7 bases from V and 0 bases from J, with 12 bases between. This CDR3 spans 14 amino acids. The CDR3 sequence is CASTPRGLNTEAFF. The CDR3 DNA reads TGTGCCAGTACACCGCGGGGGTTGAACACTGAAGCTTTCTTT. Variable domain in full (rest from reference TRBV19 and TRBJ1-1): DGGITQSPKYLFRKEGQNVTLSCEQNLNHDAMYWYRQDPGQGLRLIYYSQIVNDFQKGDIAEGYSVSREKKESFPLTVTSAQKNPTAFYLCASTPRGLNTEAFFGQGTRLTVV.

Here the CDR3 reads CAWTEILGQNYGYTF. The CDR3 coding sequence is TGTGCCTGGACGGAGATATTGGGGCAGAACTATGGCTACACCTTC. The chain combines TRBV30 with TRBJ1-2, with D possibly matching TRBD1 (5 bases). Germline CDR1 GTSNPN, CDR2 SVGIG (reference sequence). The CDR3 length is 15 residues. V lost 4 bases, J lost 2 bases, and 17 bases lay in between.